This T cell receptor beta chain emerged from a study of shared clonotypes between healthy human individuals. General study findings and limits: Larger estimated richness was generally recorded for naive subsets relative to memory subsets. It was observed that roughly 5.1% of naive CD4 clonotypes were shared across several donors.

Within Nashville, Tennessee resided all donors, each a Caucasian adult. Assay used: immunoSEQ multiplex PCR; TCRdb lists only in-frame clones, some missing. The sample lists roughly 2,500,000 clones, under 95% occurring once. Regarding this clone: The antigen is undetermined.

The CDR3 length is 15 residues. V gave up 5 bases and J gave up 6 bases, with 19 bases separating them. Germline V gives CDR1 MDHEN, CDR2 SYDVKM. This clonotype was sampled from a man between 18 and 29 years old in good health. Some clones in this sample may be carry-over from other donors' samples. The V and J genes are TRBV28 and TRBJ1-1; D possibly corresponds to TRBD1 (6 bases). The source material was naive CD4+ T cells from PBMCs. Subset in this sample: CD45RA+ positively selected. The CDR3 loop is CASSQQRTGSPEAFF. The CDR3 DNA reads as TGTGCCAGCAGTCAGCAAAGAACAGGGAGCCCTGAAGCTTTCTTT. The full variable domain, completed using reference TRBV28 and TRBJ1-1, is DVKVTQSSRYLVKRTGEKVFLECVQDMDHENMFWYRQDPGLGLRLIYFSYDVKMKEKGDIPEGYSVSREKKERFSLILESASTNQTSMYLCASSQQRTGSPEAFFGQGTRLTVV.